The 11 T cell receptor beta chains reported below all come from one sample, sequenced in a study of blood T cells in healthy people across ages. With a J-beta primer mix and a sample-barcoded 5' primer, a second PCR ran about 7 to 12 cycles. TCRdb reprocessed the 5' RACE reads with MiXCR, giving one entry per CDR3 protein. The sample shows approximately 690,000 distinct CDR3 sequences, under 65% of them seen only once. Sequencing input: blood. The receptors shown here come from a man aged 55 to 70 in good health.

The CDR3 DNA reads as TGTGCCAGCAGTCGCACCGGGGGGGCAGATATGGAATATTTT. Translated: CASSRTGGADMEYF. V and J are TRBV12-3 or TRBV12-4 and TRBJ2-3, with TRBD2 matching over 8 bases. V dropped 5 bases and J dropped 15; count of bases not matched to a gene: 16. This CDR3 is built from 14 residues.

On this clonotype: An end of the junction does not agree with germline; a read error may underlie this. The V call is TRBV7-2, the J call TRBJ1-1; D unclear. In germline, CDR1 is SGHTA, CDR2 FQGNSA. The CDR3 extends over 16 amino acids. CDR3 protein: CVSSLAPRAANTEAFF. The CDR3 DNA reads TGTGTCAGCAGCTTAGCTCCCCGGGCGGCGAACACTGAAGCTTTCTTT.

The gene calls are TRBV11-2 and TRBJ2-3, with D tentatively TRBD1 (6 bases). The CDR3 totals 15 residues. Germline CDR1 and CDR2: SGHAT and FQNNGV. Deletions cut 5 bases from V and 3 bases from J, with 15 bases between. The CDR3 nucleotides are TGTGCCAGCAGCCCTAGAGGGGGAAATACAGATACGCAGTATTTT. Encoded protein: CASSPRGGNTDTQYF.

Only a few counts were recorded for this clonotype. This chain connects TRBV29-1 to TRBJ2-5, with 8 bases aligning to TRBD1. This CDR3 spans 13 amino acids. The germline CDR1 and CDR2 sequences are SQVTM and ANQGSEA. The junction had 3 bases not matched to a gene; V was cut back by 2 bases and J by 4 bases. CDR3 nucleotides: TGCAGCGTTGAAAGGACAGGGTCAGAGACCCAGTACTTC. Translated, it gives CSVERTGSETQYF.

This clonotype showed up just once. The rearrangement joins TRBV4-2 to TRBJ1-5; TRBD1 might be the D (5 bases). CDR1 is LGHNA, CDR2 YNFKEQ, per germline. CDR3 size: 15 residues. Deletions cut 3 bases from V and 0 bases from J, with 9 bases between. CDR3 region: CASSQEDTSNQPQHF. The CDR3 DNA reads TGTGCCAGCAGCCAGGAGGACACTAGCAATCAGCCCCAGCATTTT.

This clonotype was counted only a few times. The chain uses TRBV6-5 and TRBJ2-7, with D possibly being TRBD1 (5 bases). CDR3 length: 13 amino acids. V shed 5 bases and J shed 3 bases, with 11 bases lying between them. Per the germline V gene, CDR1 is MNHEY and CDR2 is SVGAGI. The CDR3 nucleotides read TGTGCCAGCAGTCTCCGACAGTACTACGAGCAGTACTTC. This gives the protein CASSLRQYYEQYF.

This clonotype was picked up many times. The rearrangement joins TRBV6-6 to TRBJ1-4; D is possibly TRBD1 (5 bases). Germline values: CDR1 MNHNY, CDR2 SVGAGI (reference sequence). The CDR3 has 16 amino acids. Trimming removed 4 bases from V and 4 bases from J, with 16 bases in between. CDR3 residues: CASSLSGWSGNEKLFF. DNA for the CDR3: TGTGCCAGCAGTTTGTCAGGGTGGTCGGGTAATGAAAAACTGTTTTTT.

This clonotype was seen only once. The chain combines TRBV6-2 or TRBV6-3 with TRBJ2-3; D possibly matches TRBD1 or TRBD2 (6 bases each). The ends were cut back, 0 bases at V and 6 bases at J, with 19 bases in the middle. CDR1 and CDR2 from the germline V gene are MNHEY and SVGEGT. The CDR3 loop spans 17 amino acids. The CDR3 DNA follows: TGTGCCAGCAGTTACTCGATTTCGGGGGCCCCCGGCGATACGCAGTATTTT. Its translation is CASSYSISGAPGDTQYF.

DNA of the CDR3: TGTGCCATCAGTGAGCGGCCTTTAAATGGCTACACCTTC. This codes for CAISERPLNGYTF. The chain couples TRBV10-3 to TRBJ1-2; D is unclear. From germline, CDR1 is ENHRY and CDR2 SYGVKD. The CDR3 sequence is 13 residues long. V gave up 2 bases and J gave up 6 bases, with 10 bases separating them.

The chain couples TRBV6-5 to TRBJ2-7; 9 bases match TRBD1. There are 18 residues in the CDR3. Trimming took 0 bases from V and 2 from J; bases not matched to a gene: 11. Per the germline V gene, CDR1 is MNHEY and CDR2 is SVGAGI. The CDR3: CASSYSGQGLVGAYEQYF. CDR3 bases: TGTGCCAGCAGTTACTCGGGACAGGGCTTAGTGGGTGCCTACGAGCAGTACTTC.

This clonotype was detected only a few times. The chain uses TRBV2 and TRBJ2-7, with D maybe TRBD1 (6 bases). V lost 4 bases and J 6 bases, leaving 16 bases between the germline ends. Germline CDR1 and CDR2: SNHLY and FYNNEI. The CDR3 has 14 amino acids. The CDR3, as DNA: TGTGCCAGCAGTGTAAAACAGGGAAGTATCGAGCAGTACTTC. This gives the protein CASSVKQGSIEQYF.